These T cell receptor beta chains were read from a single sample in a study of blood T cell repertoires in COVID-19. Profiled with immunoSEQ multiplex PCR; TCRdb holds only in-frame clones, not every one. Of about 170,000 clones listed, around four fifths were seen once; the top ten hold around 20%. The sequenced sample consisted of peripheral blood. These receptors all stem from an older woman who had recovered from COVID-19. CDR3s include the opening cysteine and the closing phenylalanine or tryptophan. A D gene is named only where the DNA matches it firmly. The size entry is marked missing in some rows and otherwise reads once, few, many or a size class.

CDR3 DNA: TGTGCCTGGAGACCAACAGGGAACACTGAAGCTTTCTTT
CDR3 protein: CAWRPTGNTEAFF
clone size: NA
J gene: TRBJ1-1
D gene: NA
V gene: TRBV30

CDR3 DNA: TGTGCCAGCAGCGGCGGCGCGAGCGCCTACGAGCAGTACTTC
CDR3 protein: CASSGGASAYEQYF
clone size: NA
J gene: TRBJ2-7
D gene: NA
V gene: TRBV9

CDR3 DNA: TGTGCCCCTCCCCCTGGCAGTCGTCGAAACACCATATATTTT
CDR3 protein: CAPPPGSRRNTIYF
clone size: NA
J gene: TRBJ1-3
D gene: NA
V gene: TRBV19

CDR3 DNA: TGTGCCAGCAGCTTTACACGAGGCACTGAAGCTTTCTTT
CDR3 protein: CASSFTRGTEAFF
clone size: NA
J gene: TRBJ1-1
D gene: NA
V gene: TRBV5-4

CDR3 DNA: TGCGCCAGCAGTCAGCCGGGACACCCCTGGAACAAAAACATTCAGTACTTC
CDR3 protein: CASSQPGHPWNKNIQYF
clone size: NA
J gene: TRBJ2-4
D gene: NA
V gene: TRBV23-1

CDR3 DNA: TGCGCCAGCAGCCCCGGGACAGGAGGAGAGACCCAGTACTTC
CDR3 protein: CASSPGTGGETQYF
clone size: NA
J gene: TRBJ2-5
D gene: TRBD1
V gene: TRBV5-1

CDR3 DNA: TGTGCCAGCAGTCAAGACAGGGGAGGATTTGATGAAAAACTGTTTTTT
CDR3 protein: CASSQDRGGFDEKLFF
clone size: NA
J gene: TRBJ1-4
D gene: TRBD1
V gene: TRBV28

CDR3 DNA: TGTGCCAGCAGTTTAAGGTGGAGAAACACCGGGGAGCTGTTTTTT
CDR3 protein: CASSLRWRNTGELFF
clone size: NA
J gene: TRBJ2-2
D gene: NA
V gene: TRBV27

CDR3 DNA: TGTGCCAGTAGCCCCGGGACAGTCGTTTACGAGCAGTACTTC
CDR3 protein: CASSPGTVVYEQYF
clone size: NA
J gene: TRBJ2-7
D gene: TRBD1
V gene: TRBV19

CDR3 DNA: TGCAGCGTTACCCCGGGACTAGCGGGAGTACGCGAGCAGTACTTC
CDR3 protein: CSVTPGLAGVREQYF
clone size: NA
J gene: TRBJ2-7
D gene: TRBD2
V gene: TRBV29-1

CDR3 DNA: TGTGCCAGCAGCCCAACCCCGGGCTCCCGGAGGGATTCACCCCTCCACTTT
CDR3 protein: CASSPTPGSRRDSPLHF
clone size: few
J gene: TRBJ1-6
D gene: NA
V gene: TRBV5-6

CDR3 DNA: TGTGCCTGGAGTGTGGGGGGAGGGACCCAGTACTTC
CDR3 protein: CAWSVGGGTQYF
clone size: NA
J gene: TRBJ2-5
D gene: NA
V gene: TRBV30

CDR3 DNA: TGTGCCAGCAGTCCGTTGGTGCGCTCCTATAATTCACCCCTCCACTTT
CDR3 protein: CASSPLVRSYNSPLHF
clone size: NA
J gene: TRBJ1-6
D gene: NA
V gene: TRBV11-2

CDR3 DNA: TGTGCCAGCAGCTTAGGGGGGACTAGCGGGATACAGGCGTTCTTC
CDR3 protein: CASSLGGTSGIQAFF
clone size: NA
J gene: TRBJ2-1
D gene: TRBD2
V gene: TRBV7-2

CDR3 DNA: TGTGCCAGCAGTTTACCCCGGACTAGCGGGGGCCCAGATACGCAGTATTTT
CDR3 protein: CASSLPRTSGGPDTQYF
clone size: NA
J gene: TRBJ2-3
D gene: TRBD2
V gene: TRBV27

CDR3 DNA: TGTGCCAGTAGTATAGGGGGCAGAAAACGTGAGACCCAGTACTTC
CDR3 protein: CASSIGGRKRETQYF
clone size: NA
J gene: TRBJ2-5
D gene: NA
V gene: TRBV19

CDR3 DNA: TGTGCCAGCAGCGTAGCTACCCAGGGTGGGGAGCTGTTTTTT
CDR3 protein: CASSVATQGGELFF
clone size: NA
J gene: TRBJ2-2
D gene: NA
V gene: TRBV9

CDR3 DNA: TGTGCCAGCAGCCGGGGGCTTCGTGGTGAAGCTTTCTTT
CDR3 protein: CASSRGLRGEAFF
clone size: NA
J gene: TRBJ1-1
D gene: NA
V gene: TRBV3-1/TRBV3-2

CDR3 DNA: TGTGCCAGCAGCTTAGGGCTAGCGGGGGAGGAGACCCAGTACTTC
CDR3 protein: CASSLGLAGEETQYF
clone size: few
J gene: TRBJ2-5
D gene: TRBD2
V gene: TRBV7-3

CDR3 DNA: TGTGCCAGCAGCGTTAGGACTTCCAGCCAGCCCCAGCATTTT
CDR3 protein: CASSVRTSSQPQHF
clone size: NA
J gene: TRBJ1-5
D gene: NA
V gene: TRBV5-5

CDR3 DNA: TGTGCCAGCAGGCCCCCCGGGACAGCTAACGAGCAGTACTTC
CDR3 protein: CASRPPGTANEQYF
clone size: NA
J gene: TRBJ2-7
D gene: TRBD1
V gene: TRBV7-9

CDR3 DNA: TGTGCGTCCGGGGAGGCGCCCTGGGGGACCCAGTACTTC
CDR3 protein: CASGEAPWGTQYF
clone size: NA
J gene: TRBJ2-5
D gene: NA
V gene: TRBV19

CDR3 DNA: TGTGCCAGTAGCCAGGCGGGGGGGTACCAAGAGACCCAGTACTTC
CDR3 protein: CASSQAGGYQETQYF
clone size: NA
J gene: TRBJ2-5
D gene: TRBD2
V gene: TRBV19

CDR3 DNA: TGTGCCACCCAGACAGGGGACCACTCTGGAAACACCATATATTTT
CDR3 protein: CATQTGDHSGNTIYF
clone size: NA
J gene: TRBJ1-3
D gene: TRBD1
V gene: TRBV10-3

CDR3 DNA: TGTGCCTGGAGCCCGGGACAGCCTTATGGCTACACCTTC
CDR3 protein: CAWSPGQPYGYTF
clone size: once
J gene: TRBJ1-2
D gene: TRBD1
V gene: TRBV30